This T cell receptor beta chain emerged from a study of blood T cell repertoires in COVID-19. Study context: T cells, B-cell-depleted T cells, or PBMCs provided the cDNA or gDNA that served as material.

The CDR3 extends over 13 amino acids. Germline loops: CDR1 GTSNPN, CDR2 SVGIG (reference sequence). V was clipped by 4 bases and J by 6 bases, with 15 bases between them. TCRdb keeps only in-frame clones here, not all; method: immunoSEQ multiplex PCR. The sample includes a few hundred thousand clones, over 75% seen only once; the top ten take approximately 8.7%. Allocation to cohorts depended on clinical history reported by the participants. Donors in Cohort 3 counted as recovered after two negative PCRs, clearance, or symptom resolution. The genes are TRBV30 and TRBJ1-2; D may be TRBD1 (6 bases). Sequencing was done on a sample of PBMCs or T cells enriched from blood (not recorded which). The sequence was obtained from a man between 35 and 55 years old who had recovered from COVID-19. As DNA, the CDR3 is TGTGCCTGGAACAACAAACAGGGTAATGGCTACACCTTC. Translating it yields CAWNNKQGNGYTF.